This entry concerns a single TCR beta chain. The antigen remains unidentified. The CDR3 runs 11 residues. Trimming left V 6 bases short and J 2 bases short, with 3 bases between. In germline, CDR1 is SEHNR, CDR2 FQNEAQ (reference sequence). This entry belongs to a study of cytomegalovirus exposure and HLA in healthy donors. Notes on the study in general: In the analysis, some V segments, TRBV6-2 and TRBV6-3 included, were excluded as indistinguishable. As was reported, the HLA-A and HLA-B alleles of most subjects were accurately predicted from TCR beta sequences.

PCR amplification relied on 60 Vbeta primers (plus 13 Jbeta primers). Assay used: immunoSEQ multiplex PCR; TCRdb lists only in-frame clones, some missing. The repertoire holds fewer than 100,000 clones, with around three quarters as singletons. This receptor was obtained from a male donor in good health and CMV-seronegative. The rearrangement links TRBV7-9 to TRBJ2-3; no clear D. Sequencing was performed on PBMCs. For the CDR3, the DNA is TGTGCCAGCAGGGCCACAGATACGCAGTATTTT. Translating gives CASRATDTQYF.